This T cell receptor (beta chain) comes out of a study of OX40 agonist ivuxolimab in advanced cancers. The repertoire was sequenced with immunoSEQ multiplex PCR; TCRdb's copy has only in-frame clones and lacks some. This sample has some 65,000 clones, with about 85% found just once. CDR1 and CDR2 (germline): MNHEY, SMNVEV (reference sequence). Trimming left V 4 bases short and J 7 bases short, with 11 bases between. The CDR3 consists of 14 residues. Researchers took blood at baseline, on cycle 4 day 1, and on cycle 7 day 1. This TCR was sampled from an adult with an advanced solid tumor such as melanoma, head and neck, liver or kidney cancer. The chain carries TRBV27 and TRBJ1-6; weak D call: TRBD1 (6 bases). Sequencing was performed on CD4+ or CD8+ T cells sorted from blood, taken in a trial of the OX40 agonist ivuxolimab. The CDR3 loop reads CASSSYRVNSPLHF. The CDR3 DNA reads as TGTGCCAGCAGTTCCTACAGGGTCAATTCACCCCTCCACTTT.